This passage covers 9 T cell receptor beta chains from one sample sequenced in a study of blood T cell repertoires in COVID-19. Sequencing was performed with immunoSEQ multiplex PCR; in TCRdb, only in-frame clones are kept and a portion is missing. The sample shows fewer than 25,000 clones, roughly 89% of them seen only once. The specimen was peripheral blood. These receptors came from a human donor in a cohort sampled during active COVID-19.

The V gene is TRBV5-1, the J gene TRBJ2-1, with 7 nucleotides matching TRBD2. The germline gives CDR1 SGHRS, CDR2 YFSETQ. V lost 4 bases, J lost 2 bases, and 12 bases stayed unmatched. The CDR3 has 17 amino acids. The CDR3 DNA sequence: TGCGCCAGCAGCCCAAGACCTAGCGGAACAACCTACAATGAGCAGTTCTTC. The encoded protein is CASSPRPSGTTYNEQFF.

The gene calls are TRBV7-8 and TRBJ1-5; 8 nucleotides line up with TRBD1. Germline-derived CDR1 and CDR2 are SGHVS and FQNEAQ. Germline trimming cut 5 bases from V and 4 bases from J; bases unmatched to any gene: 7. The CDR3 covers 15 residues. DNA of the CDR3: TGTGCCAGCAGCCCCGGTCGGACAGGGAATCAGCCCCAGCATTTT. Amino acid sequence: CASSPGRTGNQPQHF.

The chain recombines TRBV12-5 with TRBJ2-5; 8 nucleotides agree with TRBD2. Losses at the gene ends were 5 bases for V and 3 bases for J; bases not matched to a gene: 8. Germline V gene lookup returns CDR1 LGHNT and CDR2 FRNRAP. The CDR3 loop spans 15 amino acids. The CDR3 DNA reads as TGTGCTAGTGGTGCCGCGGGAGCGGGGGAAGAGACCCAGTACTTC. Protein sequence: CASGAAGAGEETQYF.

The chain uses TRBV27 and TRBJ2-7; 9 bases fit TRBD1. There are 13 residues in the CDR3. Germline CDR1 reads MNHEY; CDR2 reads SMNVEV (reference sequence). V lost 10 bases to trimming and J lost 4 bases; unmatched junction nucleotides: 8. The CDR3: CATRTGDMYEQYF. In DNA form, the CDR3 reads TGTGCCACCCGGACAGGGGACATGTACGAGCAGTACTTC.

The CDR3 nucleotides are TGCGCCAGCAGCCCCGGGACTTCTCTATCTGGTGAAAAACTGTTTTTT. It is translated as CASSPGTSLSGEKLFF. The chain couples TRBV5-1 to TRBJ1-4; possible D gene TRBD1, 5 bases. There are 16 residues in the CDR3. V was clipped by 4 bases and J by 7 bases, with 20 bases between them. Germline lookup yields CDR1 SGHRS and CDR2 YFSETQ.

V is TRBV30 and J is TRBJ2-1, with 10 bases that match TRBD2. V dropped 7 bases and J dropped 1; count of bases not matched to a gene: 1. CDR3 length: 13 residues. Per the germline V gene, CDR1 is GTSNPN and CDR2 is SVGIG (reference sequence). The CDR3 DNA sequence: TGTGCCTATAGCGGGGGGTCCTACAATGAGCAGTTCTTC. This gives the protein CAYSGGSYNEQFF.

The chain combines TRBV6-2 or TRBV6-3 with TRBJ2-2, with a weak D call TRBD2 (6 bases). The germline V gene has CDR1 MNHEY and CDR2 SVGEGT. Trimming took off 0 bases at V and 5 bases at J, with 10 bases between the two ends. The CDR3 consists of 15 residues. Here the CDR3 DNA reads TGTGCCAGCAGTTACTCTTCCGCGGGGACCGGGGAGCTGTTTTTT. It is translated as CASSYSSAGTGELFF.

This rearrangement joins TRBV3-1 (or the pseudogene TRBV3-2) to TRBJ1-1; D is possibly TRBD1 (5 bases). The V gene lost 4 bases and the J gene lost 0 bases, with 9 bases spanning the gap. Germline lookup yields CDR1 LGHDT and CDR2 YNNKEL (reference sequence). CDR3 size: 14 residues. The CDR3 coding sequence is TGTGCCAGCAGCCGCAGGGCTATGAACACTGAAGCTTTCTTT. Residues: CASSRRAMNTEAFF.

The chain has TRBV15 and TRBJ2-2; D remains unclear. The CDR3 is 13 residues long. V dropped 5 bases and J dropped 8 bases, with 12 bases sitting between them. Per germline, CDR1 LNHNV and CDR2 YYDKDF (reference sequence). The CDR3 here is CATSSSTMGELFF. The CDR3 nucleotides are TGTGCCACCAGCTCCTCCACTATGGGGGAGCTGTTTTTT.